A selection of T cell receptor beta chains follows, all from one sample in a study of cytomegalovirus exposure and HLA in healthy donors. Clones were read by immunoSEQ multiplex PCR, and TCRdb kept only the in-frame ones, dropping some. The repertoire has over 80,000 clones, approximately 72% of them found once; the top ten carry about 3.3%. Sequencing used PBMCs. All receptors come from a middle-aged woman in good health and CMV-seronegative. Both conserved end residues are part of each CDR3. Each record gives: V gene, D gene, clone size, J gene, CDR3 protein, CDR3 DNA. A D gene is named only where the DNA matches it firmly. Clone size appears in some rows only: once, few, many, or a class for an expanded clone.

V gene: TRBV7-9
D gene: TRBD1
clone size: once
J gene: TRBJ2-2
CDR3 protein: CASSPGGSNTGELFF
CDR3 DNA: TGTGCCAGCAGCCCAGGGGGCTCGAACACCGGGGAGCTGTTTTTT

V gene: TRBV10-3
D gene: TRBD2
clone size: NA
J gene: TRBJ2-3
CDR3 protein: CAIGKKRERTDTQYF
CDR3 DNA: TGTGCCATTGGGAAAAAGCGGGAGCGGACAGATACGCAGTATTTT

V gene: TRBV5-1
D gene: NA
clone size: NA
J gene: TRBJ1-1
CDR3 protein: CASSSDSLSLEAFF
CDR3 DNA: TGCGCCAGCAGCTCCGACAGTTTAAGCCTTGAAGCTTTCTTT

V gene: TRBV6-4
D gene: TRBD1
clone size: NA
J gene: TRBJ2-1
CDR3 protein: CASSKGSGGRLSSYNEQFF
CDR3 DNA: TGTGCCAGCAGTAAGGGATCAGGGGGCCGACTTAGCTCCTACAATGAGCAGTTCTTC

V gene: TRBV6-4
D gene: NA
clone size: NA
J gene: TRBJ1-5
CDR3 protein: CASSAEANQPQHF
CDR3 DNA: TGTGCCAGCAGTGCTGAAGCTAATCAGCCCCAGCATTTT

V gene: TRBV28
D gene: NA
clone size: NA
J gene: TRBJ1-4
CDR3 protein: CASSLVALGEKLFF
CDR3 DNA: TGTGCCAGCAGTTTGGTAGCCTTAGGTGAAAAACTGTTTTTT

V gene: TRBV28
D gene: NA
clone size: NA
J gene: TRBJ2-3
CDR3 protein: CASSFGLTQYF
CDR3 DNA: TGTGCCAGCAGTTTCGGTCTTACGCAGTATTTT

V gene: TRBV6-5
D gene: NA
clone size: few
J gene: TRBJ1-4
CDR3 protein: CASTRAVNEKLFF
CDR3 DNA: TGTGCCAGCACGCGGGCAGTTAATGAAAAACTGTTTTTT

V gene: TRBV2
D gene: TRBD2
clone size: once
J gene: TRBJ2-3
CDR3 protein: CASSWTGTSGRASTDTQYF
CDR3 DNA: TGTGCCAGCAGCTGGACCGGGACTAGCGGGAGGGCCAGCACAGATACGCAGTATTTT

V gene: TRBV9
D gene: TRBD2
clone size: NA
J gene: TRBJ2-1
CDR3 protein: CASSALAGPYNEQFF
CDR3 DNA: TGTGCCAGCAGCGCCTTAGCGGGACCCTACAATGAGCAGTTCTTC

V gene: TRBV19
D gene: NA
clone size: few
J gene: TRBJ2-3
CDR3 protein: CASSPGIRTDTQYF
CDR3 DNA: TGTGCCAGTAGCCCAGGGATAAGGACAGATACGCAGTATTTT

V gene: TRBV6-1
D gene: TRBD1
clone size: NA
J gene: TRBJ1-5
CDR3 protein: CASSDGTGGVRSRNQPQHF
CDR3 DNA: TGTGCCAGCAGTGACGGGACAGGCGGCGTCCGGAGCCGCAATCAGCCCCAGCATTTT